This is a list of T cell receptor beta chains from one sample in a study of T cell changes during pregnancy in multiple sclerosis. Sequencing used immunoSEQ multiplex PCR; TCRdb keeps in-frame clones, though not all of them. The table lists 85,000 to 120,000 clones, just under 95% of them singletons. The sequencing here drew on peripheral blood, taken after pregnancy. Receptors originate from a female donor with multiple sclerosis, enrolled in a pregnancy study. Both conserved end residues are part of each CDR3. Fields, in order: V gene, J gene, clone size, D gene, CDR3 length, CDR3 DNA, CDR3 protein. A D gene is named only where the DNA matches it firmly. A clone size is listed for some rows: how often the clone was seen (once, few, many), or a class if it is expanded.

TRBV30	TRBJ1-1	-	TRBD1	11	TGTGCCTGGGGCACAGGGGGTCGGCCTTTCTTT	CAWGTGGRPFF
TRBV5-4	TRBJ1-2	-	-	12	TGTGCCAGCAGCGCGGGACTTCATGGCTACACCTTC	CASSAGLHGYTF
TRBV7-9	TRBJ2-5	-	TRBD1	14	TGTGCCAGCAGCTCGAGGACAGGGGTGGAGACCCAGTACTTC	CASSSRTGVETQYF
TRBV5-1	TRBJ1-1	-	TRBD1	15	TGCGCCAGCAGCTTAACAGGGGTGGGGAACACTGAAGCTTTCTTT	CASSLTGVGNTEAFF
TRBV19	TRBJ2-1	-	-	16	TGTGCCAGTAGAACCAGACAGGAGAACTCCTACAATGAGCAGTTCTTC	CASRTRQENSYNEQFF
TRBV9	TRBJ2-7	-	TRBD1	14	TGTGCCAGCAGCGTAGCCGGACAGGCCTACGAGCAGTACTTC	CASSVAGQAYEQYF
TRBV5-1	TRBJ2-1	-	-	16	TGCGCCAGCAGCTACCCCCGGGACTGGAGATACAATGAGCAGTTCTTC	CASSYPRDWRYNEQFF
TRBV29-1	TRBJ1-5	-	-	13	TGCAGCGTTGAACAGTTGACTCATCAGCCCCAGCATTTT	CSVEQLTHQPQHF
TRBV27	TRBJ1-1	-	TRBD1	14	TGTGCCAGCAGTGCAGACAGGGTGAACACTGAAGCTTTCTTT	CASSADRVNTEAFF
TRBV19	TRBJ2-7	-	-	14	TGTGCCAGTAGTATACAGACTACTCCCTACGAGCAGTACTTC	CASSIQTTPYEQYF
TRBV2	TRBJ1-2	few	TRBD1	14	TGTGCCAGCAGTGAACACGGGACAGCATTGGTCTACACCTTC	CASSEHGTALVYTF
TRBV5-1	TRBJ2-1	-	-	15	TGCGCCAGCAGCTTGGTTGATAGCTCCTACAATGAGCAGTTCTTC	CASSLVDSSYNEQFF
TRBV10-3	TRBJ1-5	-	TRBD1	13	TGTGCCACCCGGACAGGGGATCATCAGCCCCAGCATTTT	CATRTGDHQPQHF
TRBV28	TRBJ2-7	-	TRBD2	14	TGTGCCAGCAGCCGGATTAGCGGGAACTACGAGCAGTACTTC	CASSRISGNYEQYF
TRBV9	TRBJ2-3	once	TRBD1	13	TGTGCCAGCAGCGCGGACAGGGCGGATACGCAGTATTTT	CASSADRADTQYF
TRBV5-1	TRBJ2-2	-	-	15	TGCGCCAGCAGCTTGGACAGTCTGAACACCGGGGAGCTGTTTTTT	CASSLDSLNTGELFF
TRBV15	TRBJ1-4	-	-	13	TGTGCCACCAGCGTCGGGGGTAATGAAAAACTGTTTTTT	CATSVGGNEKLFF
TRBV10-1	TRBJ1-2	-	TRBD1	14	TGCGCCAGCCACGAACAGGGGCAAGGCTATGGCTACACCTTC	CASHEQGQGYGYTF
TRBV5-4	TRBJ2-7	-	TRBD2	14	TGTGCCAGCAGTCTAGCGGGAGGGAGGAACGAGCAGTACTTC	CASSLAGGRNEQYF
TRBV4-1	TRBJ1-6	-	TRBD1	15	TGCGCCAGCAGCAAGGGACAGGGCTATAATTCACCCCTCCACTTT	CASSKGQGYNSPLHF
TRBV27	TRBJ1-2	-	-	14	TGTGCCAGCAGTACCCGGACACCCACCCTTGGCTACACCTTC	CASSTRTPTLGYTF
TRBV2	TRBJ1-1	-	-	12	TGTGCCACCCCAGGGAGGGACACTGAAGCTTTCTTT	CATPGRDTEAFF
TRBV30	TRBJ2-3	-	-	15	TGTGCCTGGAGTAGGGTCGCGGGACAGCCAGATACGCAGTATTTT	CAWSRVAGQPDTQYF
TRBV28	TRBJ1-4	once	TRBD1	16	TGTGCCAGCAGCTCCCCCGGACAGGGTTCGTCCGAAAAACTGTTTTTT	CASSSPGQGSSEKLFF
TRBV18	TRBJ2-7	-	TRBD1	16	TGTGCCAGCTCACCACTGGGACAGTCTCCCCCTGGGGAGCAGTACTTC	CASSPLGQSPPGEQYF
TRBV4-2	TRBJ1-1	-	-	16	TGTGCCAGCAGCCACCGGGGTGGGGGCGGCGGCACTGAAGCTTTCTTT	CASSHRGGGGGTEAFF
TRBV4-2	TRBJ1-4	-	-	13	TGTGCCAGCAGCCGGGACAAGTATGAAAAACTGTTTTTT	CASSRDKYEKLFF
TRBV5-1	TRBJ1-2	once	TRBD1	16	TGCGCCAGCAGCTCCACCTCGGGACAGGGCGGCTATGGCTACACCTTC	CASSSTSGQGGYGYTF
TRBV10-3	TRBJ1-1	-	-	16	TGTGCCATCAGTCGGGGTGGACGGAATTTGAACACTGAAGCTTTCTTT	CAISRGGRNLNTEAFF
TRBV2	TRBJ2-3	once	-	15	TGTGCCAGCAGTCGGGACTCGGTTAACACAGATACGCAGTATTTT	CASSRDSVNTDTQYF
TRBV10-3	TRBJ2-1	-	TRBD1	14	TGTGCCAGCAACAGTCCGGGACAGCACAATGAGCAGTTCTTC	CASNSPGQHNEQFF
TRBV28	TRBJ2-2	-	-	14	TGTGCCAGCAGTTTAAGCGGTGACACCGGGGAGCTGTTTTTT	CASSLSGDTGELFF
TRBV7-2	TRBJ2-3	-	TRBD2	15	TGTGCCAGCAGCTTAGCTAGCGGGGGAACAGATACGCAGTATTTT	CASSLASGGTDTQYF
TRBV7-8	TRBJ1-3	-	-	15	TGTGCCAGCAGTTTCGGACAGTACTCTGGAAACACCATATATTTT	CASSFGQYSGNTIYF
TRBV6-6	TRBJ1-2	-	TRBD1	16	TGTGCCAGCAGTTACAGGGGGCTTCAAATAGTTTATGGCTACACCTTC	CASSYRGLQIVYGYTF
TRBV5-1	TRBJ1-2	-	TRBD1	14	TGCGCCAGCAGCACGGGACAGCACCTCTATGGCTACACCTTC	CASSTGQHLYGYTF
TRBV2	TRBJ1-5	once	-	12	TGTGCCAGCAGTGGAGGAAGCCAGCCCCAGCATTTT	CASSGGSQPQHF
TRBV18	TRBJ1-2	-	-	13	TGTGCCAGCTCACCGAAAACGGACTATGGCTACACCTTC	CASSPKTDYGYTF
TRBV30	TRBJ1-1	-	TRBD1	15	TGTGCCTGGACAGGGGGCGCAGGGACGAACACTGAAGCTTTCTTT	CAWTGGAGTNTEAFF
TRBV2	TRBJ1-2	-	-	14	TGTGCCAGCAGCCGGGACACCTTTAACTATGGCTACACCTTC	CASSRDTFNYGYTF
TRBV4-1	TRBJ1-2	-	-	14	TGCGCCAGCAGCCAAGATCACTCGTCACCTGGCTACACCTTC	CASSQDHSSPGYTF
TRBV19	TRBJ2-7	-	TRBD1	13	TGTGCCAGTAGCCGGGACAGCTCCTACGAGCAGTACTTC	CASSRDSSYEQYF
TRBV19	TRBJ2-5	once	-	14	TGTGCCAGTGGGTCTAGACGGGGCCAAGAGACCCAGTACTTC	CASGSRRGQETQYF
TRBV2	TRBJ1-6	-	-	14	TGTGCCAGCAGGTCGGGGGGAAGTAATTCACCCCTCCACTTT	CASRSGGSNSPLHF
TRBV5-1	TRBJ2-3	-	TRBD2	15	TGCGCCAGCAGCCCTCTTTGGGGGGGGACAGATACGCAGTATTTT	CASSPLWGGTDTQYF
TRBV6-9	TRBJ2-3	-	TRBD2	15	TGTGCCAGCAGTTATTCTCGCGGGAGCGCCGGTACGCAGTATTTT	CASSYSRGSAGTQYF
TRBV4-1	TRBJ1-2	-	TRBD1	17	TGCGCCAGCAGCCCACTAGTAGGGACAGGGCAGATCGATGGCTACACCTTC	CASSPLVGTGQIDGYTF
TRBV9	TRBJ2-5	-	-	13	TGTGCCAGCAGACGGGAAGATGGGGAGACCCAGTACTTC	CASRREDGETQYF
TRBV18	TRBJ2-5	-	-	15	TGTGCCAGCTCACCACCGGGGGCGACCCAAGAGACCCAGTACTTC	CASSPPGATQETQYF
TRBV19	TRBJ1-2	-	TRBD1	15	TGTGCCAGTAGTCCCCCTGACAGGGGGATTTCTGGCTACACCTTC	CASSPPDRGISGYTF
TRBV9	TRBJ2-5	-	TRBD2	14	TGTGCCAGCAGCCCCCGACTAGCTTCAGAGACCCAGTACTTC	CASSPRLASETQYF